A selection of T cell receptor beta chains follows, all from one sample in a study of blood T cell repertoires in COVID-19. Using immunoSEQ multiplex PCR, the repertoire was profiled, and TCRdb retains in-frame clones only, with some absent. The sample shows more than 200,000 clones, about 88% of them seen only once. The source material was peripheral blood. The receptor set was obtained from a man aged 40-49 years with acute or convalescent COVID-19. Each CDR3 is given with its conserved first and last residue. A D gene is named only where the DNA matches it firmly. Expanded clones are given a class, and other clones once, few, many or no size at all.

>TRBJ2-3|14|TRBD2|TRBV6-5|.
TGTGCCAGCAGGCTAGCGGGGTTAGGAGATACGCAGTATTTT
CASRLAGLGDTQYF
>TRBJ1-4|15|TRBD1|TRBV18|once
TGTGCCAGCTCATCTAACAGGGGAGCCACTGAAAAACTGTTTTTT
CASSSNRGATEKLFF
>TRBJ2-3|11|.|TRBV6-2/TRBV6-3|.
TGTGCCAGCAGTTACGGAGGTACGCAGTATTTT
CASSYGGTQYF
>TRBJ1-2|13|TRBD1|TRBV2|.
TGTGCCAGGCGGGACAGGGGGAACTATGGCTACACCTTC
CARRDRGNYGYTF
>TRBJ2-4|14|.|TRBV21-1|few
TGTGCCAGCAGCAGGACTAGTGGGTTGAACATTCAGTACTTC
CASSRTSGLNIQYF
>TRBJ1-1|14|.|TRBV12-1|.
TGTGCCCCTCCCCAGGGTTGGATTAACACTGAAGCTTTCTTT
CAPPQGWINTEAFF
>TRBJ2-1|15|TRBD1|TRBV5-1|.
TGCGCCAGCAGCTTGGTCGGACAGGGGGCCAATGAGCAGTTCTTC
CASSLVGQGANEQFF
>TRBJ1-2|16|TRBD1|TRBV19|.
TGTGCCAGTACACGTACGACAGGGGCAGCTAACTATGGCTACACCTTC
CASTRTTGAANYGYTF
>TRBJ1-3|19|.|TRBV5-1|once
TGCGCCAGCAGCTTGTCGGGGATTACAACGATCGGCTCTGGAAACACCATATATTTT
CASSLSGITTIGSGNTIYF
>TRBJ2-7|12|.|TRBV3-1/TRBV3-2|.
TGTGCCAGCAGTCAGACAGAGGACGAGCAGTACTTC
CASSQTEDEQYF
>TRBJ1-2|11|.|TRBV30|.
TGTGCCTGGAGATTAAACTATGGCTACACCTTC
CAWRLNYGYTF
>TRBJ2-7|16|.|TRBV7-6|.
TGTGCCAGCAGGCCTAGTTCAACCCCCTTGGTATCCGAGCAGTACTTC
CASRPSSTPLVSEQYF
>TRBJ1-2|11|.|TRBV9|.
TGTGCCAGCAGCAGTAGGGGAGGCTACACCTTC
CASSSRGGYTF
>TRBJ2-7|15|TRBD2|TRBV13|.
TGTGCCAGCAGCTCGCTAGCGGGCTCCTCCTACGAGCAGTACTTC
CASSSLAGSSYEQYF
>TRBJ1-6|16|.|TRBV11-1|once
TGTGCCAGCAGCCTCAAGGACTTATGGAATAATTCACCCCTCCACTTT
CASSLKDLWNNSPLHF
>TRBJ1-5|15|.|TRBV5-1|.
TGCGCCAGCAGCTTGGGGGGGCTCGGCAATCAGCCCCAGCATTTT
CASSLGGLGNQPQHF
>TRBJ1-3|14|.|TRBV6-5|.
TGTGCCACCCGCCCCCCTGGGCCTGGAAACACCATATATTTT
CATRPPGPGNTIYF
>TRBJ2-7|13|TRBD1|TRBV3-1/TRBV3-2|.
TGTGCCAGCAGCTTGGGACAGGGGCGGGAGCAGTACTTC
CASSLGQGREQYF
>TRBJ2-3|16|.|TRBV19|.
TGTGCCAGTAGTATAAGTGCGGAAACTAGCACAGATACGCAGTATTTT
CASSISAETSTDTQYF
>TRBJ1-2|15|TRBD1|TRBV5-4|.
TGTGCCAGCAGCCACCGGGACAGGGGACCCTATGGCTACACCTTC
CASSHRDRGPYGYTF
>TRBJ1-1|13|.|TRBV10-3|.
TGTGCCACCTTAGAACTGATGAACACTGAAGCTTTCTTT
CATLELMNTEAFF
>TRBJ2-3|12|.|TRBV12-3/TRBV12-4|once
TGTGCCAGCAGTTTAGTCCCCGGGGCGCAGTATTTT
CASSLVPGAQYF
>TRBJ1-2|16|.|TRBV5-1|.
TGCGCCAGCAGTTTGGGGACGGGGGAACAAGACTATGGCTACACCTTC
CASSLGTGEQDYGYTF
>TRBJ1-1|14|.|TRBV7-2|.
TGTGCCAGCAGCTCCCTGGGGCCCTACACTGAAGCTTTCTTT
CASSSLGPYTEAFF
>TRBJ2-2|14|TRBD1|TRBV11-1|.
TGTGCCAGCAGCTTTACAGGGGACACCGGGGAGCTGTTTTTT
CASSFTGDTGELFF
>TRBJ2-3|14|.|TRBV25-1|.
TGTGCCAGCTCGACTGGACACCACACAGATACGCAGTATTTT
CASSTGHHTDTQYF
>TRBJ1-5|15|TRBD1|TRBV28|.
TGTGCCAGCAGTTTATCGGCAGGGGGTAATCAGCCCCAGCATTTT
CASSLSAGGNQPQHF
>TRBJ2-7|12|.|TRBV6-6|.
TGTGCCAGCAGTCTGCGTAGCCGAGAGCAGTACTTC
CASSLRSREQYF
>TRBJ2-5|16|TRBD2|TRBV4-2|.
TGTGCCAGCAGCCAAGAGGGACTAGGGGCCGGAGAGACCCAGTACTTC
CASSQEGLGAGETQYF
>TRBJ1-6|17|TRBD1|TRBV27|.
TGTGCCAGCAGTTACAACCGGGACAGGGCCTATAATTCACCCCTCCACTTT
CASSYNRDRAYNSPLHF
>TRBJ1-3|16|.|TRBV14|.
TGTGCCAGCAGCCAAGATCTGCGGAGCTCTGGAAACACCATATATTTT
CASSQDLRSSGNTIYF
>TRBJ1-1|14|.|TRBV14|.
TGTGCCAGCAGTCTCCTCTCAGGGGACACTGAAGCTTTCTTT
CASSLLSGDTEAFF
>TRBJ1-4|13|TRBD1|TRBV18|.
TGTGCCAGCTCACAGGGGGCGTATGAAAAACTGTTTTTT
CASSQGAYEKLFF